A single sample is the source of the 28 T cell receptor beta chains below, sequenced in a study of glioma-infiltrating T cells after dendritic cell vaccination. Time point of the sample: after dendritic cell vaccination, including at tumor progression/relapse. Using immunoSEQ multiplex PCR, the repertoire was profiled, and TCRdb retains in-frame clones only, with some absent. The data hold about 58,000 clones, with 70% to 85% observed a single time. The sample consisted of blood, taken after dendritic cell vaccination. The receptors come from a human donor with glioblastoma.

The V and J genes are TRBV2 and TRBJ2-7; TRBD2 might be the D (5 bases). Deletions cut 4 bases from V and 3 bases from J, with 7 bases between. This CDR3 comprises 12 residues. CDR1 SNHLY and CDR2 FYNNEI come from the germline V gene. The CDR3 sequence is CASSGRGYEQYF. CDR3 in DNA: TGTGCCAGCAGTGGACGGGGCTACGAGCAGTACTTC.

V is TRBV6-6 and J is TRBJ2-4; 8 positions agree with TRBD1. Germline trimming cut 6 bases from V and 5 bases from J; bases unmatched to any gene: 9. Per germline, CDR1 MNHNY and CDR2 SVGAGI (reference sequence). This CDR3 has 15 residues. The CDR3 DNA reads as TGTGCCAGCAGAATCGGACAGGGTCGGGAAAACATTCAGTACTTC. Protein: CASRIGQGRENIQYF.

This clone was seen more than once but under ten times. V and J are TRBV10-3 and TRBJ2-7; D is perhaps TRBD1 (5 bases). The length of the CDR3 is 13 residues. CDR1 ENHRY and CDR2 SYGVKD come from the germline V gene. Trimming removed 5 bases at V and 1 base at J, with 9 bases between. CDR3 coding DNA: TGTGCCATCAGTCGGAACAGGTCCTACGAGCAGTACTTC. It is translated as CAISRNRSYEQYF.

This chain connects TRBV6-5 to TRBJ1-2; D not certain. The CDR3 runs 11 residues. Trimming left V 6 bases short and J 5 bases short, with 7 bases between. CDR1 is MNHEY and CDR2 is SVGAGI in the germline V gene. The CDR3 spells CASRGSYGYTF. The CDR3 nucleotides read TGTGCCAGCAGAGGGAGTTATGGCTACACCTTC.

The CDR3: CASSQPGTSGGRPHEQFF. In DNA, the CDR3 is TGCGCCAGCAGCCAACCGGGGACTAGCGGGGGCCGACCCCATGAGCAGTTCTTC. The chain uses TRBV4-3 and TRBJ2-1; 14 bases agree with TRBD2. The V and J ends lost 2 bases and 8 bases, in that order; junction bases with no gene match: 11. Germline CDR1 is LGHNA and CDR2 is YSLEER. CDR3 size: 18 residues.

The chain carries TRBV19 and TRBJ2-5, with D possibly being TRBD1 (6 bases). Germline V lookup: CDR1 LNHDA, CDR2 SQIVND (reference sequence). This CDR3 has 15 residues. The V end was cut by 5 bases, the J end by 2 bases, with 15 bases between. The CDR3 protein is CASSPQGWEQETQYF. DNA of the CDR3: TGTGCCAGTAGTCCCCAGGGGTGGGAACAAGAGACCCAGTACTTC.

The chain carries TRBV7-2 and TRBJ2-5; D is possibly TRBD2 (7 bases). Germline CDR1 SGHTA, CDR2 FQGNSA. Deletions cut 1 base from V and 4 bases from J, with 13 bases between. The CDR3 has 15 residues. As DNA, the CDR3 is TGTGCCAGCAGCTTAGAAGGACAGCGGGGAGAGACCCAGTACTTC. This codes for CASSLEGQRGETQYF.

J is TRBJ1-2 and V is TRBV27, with D perhaps TRBD1 (6 bases). This CDR3 spans 15 amino acids. In germline, CDR1 is MNHEY, CDR2 SMNVEV (reference sequence). Between the trimmed V and J ends, which lost 4 bases and 8 bases, there was a span of 20 bases. The CDR3 nucleotides read TGTGCCAGCAGTTCACAGGGAGGGGGATGGGGGGGCTACACCTTC. This codes for CASSSQGGGWGGYTF.

The chain uses TRBV6-5 and TRBJ2-5, with 7 positions matching TRBD1. The CDR3 extends over 14 amino acids. Germline V gene lookup returns CDR1 MNHEY and CDR2 SVGAGI. V lost 2 bases, J lost 4 bases, and 4 bases stayed unmatched. CDR3 amino acids: CASSYNRGGETQYF. In nucleotides, the CDR3 is TGTGCCAGCAGTTACAACAGGGGCGGAGAGACCCAGTACTTC.

V usage is TRBV5-1 and J usage is TRBJ1-2; no firm D call. The V end lost 4 bases, the J end lost 3 bases, and 13 bases lay between the germline ends. This CDR3 has 14 amino acids. Germline lookup yields CDR1 SGHRS and CDR2 YFSETQ. CDR3 DNA: TGCGCCAGCAGCCTTCAGGTCTTCGACTATGGCTACACCTTC. This codes for CASSLQVFDYGYTF.

V gene TRBV27 combines with J gene TRBJ2-3; a weak D match, TRBD1 (5 bases). Trimming took 5 bases from V and 1 from J, leaving 7 bases between them. CDR3 size: 13 residues. CDR1 is MNHEY, CDR2 SMNVEV, per germline (reference sequence). For the CDR3, the DNA is TGTGCCAGCAGTCTCAGGGGCACAGATACGCAGTATTTT. The encoded protein is CASSLRGTDTQYF.

This chain uses TRBV4-1 with TRBJ1-4; possible D gene TRBD1, 5 bases. V was pared by 0 bases and J by 0 bases, with 8 bases between. There are 16 residues in the CDR3. Germline V lookup: CDR1 MGHRA, CDR2 YSYEKL. CDR3 loop: CASSQERQPTNEKLFF. The CDR3 DNA reads TGCGCCAGCAGCCAAGAGCGACAGCCAACTAATGAAAAACTGTTTTTT.

The J gene is TRBJ2-1, the V gene TRBV5-1; 11 nucleotides align to TRBD2. Germline V gene sequence: CDR1 SGHRS, CDR2 YFSETQ. The J segment lost 4 bases and the V segment lost 0 bases, leaving 9 bases of the junction unmatched. This CDR3 region has 18 residues. The CDR3 DNA reads TGCGCCAGCAGCTTGGAGAGTAGCGGGGGGGGAATATACAATGAGCAGTTCTTC. This translates into CASSLESSGGGIYNEQFF.

This chain uses TRBV30 with TRBJ1-5, with TRBD1 matching over 8 bases. Trimming at V came to 1 base and at J to 11 bases, leaving 16 bases not matched to a gene. Per the germline V gene, CDR1 is GTSNPN and CDR2 is SVGIG (reference sequence). There are 16 residues in the CDR3. CDR3 coding DNA: TGTGCCTGGAGTGGGCTGGACAGGGAGGGATCATTGGCCCAGCATTTT. Its protein product is CAWSGLDREGSLAQHF.

The gene calls are TRBV7-9 and TRBJ1-3, with D possibly matching TRBD1 (5 bases). V lost 0 bases, J lost 2 bases, and 17 bases lay in between. This CDR3 has 18 residues. CDR1 SEHNR and CDR2 FQNEAQ come from the germline V gene (reference sequence). Written as DNA, the CDR3 is TGTGCCAGCAGCTTAGCTAAGTCAGGGAGGATCGCTGGAAACACCATATATTTT. Residues: CASSLAKSGRIAGNTIYF.

This chain links TRBV5-5 with TRBJ2-5, with D tentatively TRBD2 (5 bases). V shed 0 bases and J shed 4 bases, with 16 bases lying between them. Germline V lookup: CDR1 SGHKS, CDR2 YYEKEE (reference sequence). This CDR3 spans 16 amino acids. The chain's CDR3 is CASSLASGQAGETQYF. The DNA of the CDR3 is TGTGCCAGCAGCTTGGCCTCGGGCCAGGCGGGAGAGACCCAGTACTTC.

This clone has just a few counts. The chain recombines TRBV19 with TRBJ1-3; the D is unclear. Trimming took off 4 bases at V and 1 base at J, with 5 bases between the two ends. The CDR3 spans 13 residues. Germline V gene sequence: CDR1 LNHDA, CDR2 SQIVND (reference sequence). In DNA, the CDR3 is TGTGCCAGTAGTACACGGTCTGGAAACACCATATATTTT. Translated: CASSTRSGNTIYF.

The chain recombines TRBV7-8 with TRBJ1-1; 8 nucleotides align to TRBD1. J lost 4 bases, V lost 7 bases, and 11 bases had no gene match. CDR1 and CDR2 from the germline V gene are SGHVS and FQNEAQ. This CDR3 is 15 amino acids long. CDR3 sequence (DNA): TGTGCCAGCACCTTGATCGTTACAGGGGGCACTGAAGCTTTCTTT. This codes for CASTLIVTGGTEAFF.

This chain connects TRBV5-1 to TRBJ2-5, with a possible D match to TRBD1 (6 bases). Germline V gene sequence: CDR1 SGHRS, CDR2 YFSETQ. The CDR3 sequence is 13 residues long. V lost 4 bases, J lost 5 bases, and 12 bases lay in between. The DNA for the CDR3 is TGCGCCAGCAGCGCCACAGGGAGTGAGACCCAGTACTTC. It is translated as CASSATGSETQYF. The whole variable domain, remainder taken from reference TRBV5-1 and TRBJ2-5, is KAGVTQTPRYLIKTRGQQVTLSCSPISGHRSVSWYQQTPGQGLQFLFEYFSETQRNKGNFPGRFSGRQFSNSRSEMNVSTLELGDSALYLCASSATGSETQYFGPGTRLLVL.

The chain is built from TRBV14 and TRBJ1-1, with TRBD1 matching over 7 bases. The CDR3 covers 15 residues. Unmatched junction bases numbered 14, after V lost 8 bases and J lost 5 bases. The germline V gene has CDR1 SGHDN and CDR2 FVKESK. CDR3 sequence (DNA): TGTGCCAGCGCGCGATTCGCAGGGGGTGGAACTGAAGCTTTCTTT. It yields the protein CASARFAGGGTEAFF. Looking up the rest from reference TRBV14 and TRBJ1-1 gives the full variable domain: EAGVTQFPSHSVIEKGQTVTLRCDPISGHDNLYWYRRVMGKEIKFLLHFVKESKQDESGMPNNRFLAERTGGTYSTLKVQPAELEDSGVYFCASARFAGGGTEAFFGQGTRLTVV.

This clone was observed a few times. The CDR3 DNA follows: TGTGCCAGCAGCTTAGATAGGGGACAGGGCTACGAGCAGTACTTC. Protein: CASSLDRGQGYEQYF. The chain couples TRBV7-8 to TRBJ2-7; 9 positions match TRBD1. The germline CDR1 and CDR2 sequences are SGHVS and FQNEAQ. The ends lost 1 base at V and 3 bases at J; junction bases unmatched: 4. CDR3 length equals 15 residues.

This chain links TRBV5-1 with TRBJ2-3; 7 nucleotides match TRBD1. Germline CDR1 is SGHRS and CDR2 is YFSETQ. The CDR3 totals 14 residues. J was trimmed by 3 bases and V by 4 bases; bases with no gene match: 5. The CDR3 nucleotides read TGCGCCAGCAGCCTGACAGGGTTGACAGATACGCAGTATTTT. This sequence encodes CASSLTGLTDTQYF.

This clone was counted a few times. Here the CDR3 DNA reads TGTGCCAGCAGCTTAGAGGGTCTACCACAGTCCAACTATGGCTACACCTTC. Amino acids: CASSLEGLPQSNYGYTF. The rearrangement uses TRBV11-3 and TRBJ1-2; D gene ambiguous. Trimming shortened V by 0 bases and J by 2 bases, and 16 bases separated the two germline ends. The germline V gene encodes CDR1 SGHNT and CDR2 YENEEA. This CDR3 has 17 residues.

The chain joins TRBV15 to TRBJ2-3; 8 nucleotides agree with TRBD1. Unmatched junction bases numbered 9, after V lost 6 bases and J lost 4 bases. This CDR3 has 15 amino acids. Per the germline V gene, CDR1 is LNHNV and CDR2 is YYDKDF (reference sequence). Written as DNA, the CDR3 is TGTGCCACCAGTCTGGACAGGGTCGGATCAGATACGCAGTATTTT. As protein: CATSLDRVGSDTQYF.

The table lists this clone with a few counts. This chain joins TRBV5-6 and TRBJ1-4; the match to TRBD1 covers 7 bases. The CDR3 has 19 residues. The junction had 12 bases not matched to a gene; V was cut back by 1 base and J by 0 bases. Germline CDR1 reads SGHDT; CDR2 reads YYEEEE. CDR3 nucleotides: TGTGCCAGCAGCTTGTCCTACGTACAGGGGTCTGCAACTAATGAAAAACTGTTTTTT. It specifies CASSLSYVQGSATNEKLFF.

This chain's CDR3 is CASSLGRGVNQPQHF. CDR3 DNA: TGTGCCAGCAGCCTAGGGCGGGGTGTGAATCAGCCCCAGCATTTT. The chain carries TRBV11-1 and TRBJ1-5; no firm D call. The CDR3 sequence is 15 residues long. V was clipped by 5 bases and J by 4 bases, with 15 bases between them. Per germline, CDR1 SGHAT and CDR2 FQDESV (reference sequence).

V is TRBV5-1 and J is TRBJ1-4; D is unresolved. Germline CDR1 SGHRS, CDR2 YFSETQ. This CDR3 region has 13 residues. V lost 0 bases, J lost 8 bases, and 8 bases lay in between. CDR3 in DNA: TGCGCCAGCAGCTTGGTGGTGGGCGAAAAACTGTTTTTT. Encoded protein: CASSLVVGEKLFF.

The chain recombines TRBV30 with TRBJ1-1, with a possible D match to TRBD1 (5 bases). Trimming took off 8 bases at V and 5 bases at J, with 15 bases between the two ends. Looked up from germline, CDR1 is GTSNPN and CDR2 is SVGIG (reference sequence). The CDR3 spans 12 residues. The CDR3 bases are TGTGCCGGGGGGAAGGGCAGTACTGAAGCTTTCTTT. As protein: CAGGKGSTEAFF.